These T cell receptor beta chains were read from a single sample in a study of shared clonotypes between healthy human individuals. The repertoire was sequenced with immunoSEQ multiplex PCR; TCRdb's copy has only in-frame clones and lacks some. The data show approximately 720,000 clones, approximately 79% seen once. Input material: memory CD4+ T cells sorted from blood. All receptors derive from a woman aged 30 to 39 in good health. Both conserved end residues are part of each CDR3. The order of the fields is V gene, J gene, clone size, D gene, CDR3 protein, CDR3 DNA. D genes are given only for firm matches. Some rows mark clone size as missing; the rest say once, few, many or name a class of expanded clone.

V: TRBV27; J: TRBJ2-5; size: .; D: TRBD2; CDR3: CASRPTFGGRVETQYF; DNA: TGTGCCAGCAGACCGACCTTCGGCGGGAGGGTAGAGACCCAGTACTTC
V: TRBV5-1; J: TRBJ1-5; size: .; D: .; CDR3: CASSEREDQPQHF; DNA: TGCGCCAGCAGCGAAAGGGAGGATCAGCCCCAGCATTTT
V: TRBV28; J: TRBJ2-3; size: once; D: .; CDR3: CASRRLGGTRADTQYF; DNA: TGTGCCAGCAGGAGGTTGGGCGGGACCCGTGCAGATACGCAGTATTTT
V: TRBV18; J: TRBJ2-7; size: .; D: .; CDR3: CASSLNFGEQYF; DNA: TGTGCCAGCTCACTAAATTTCGGCGAGCAGTACTTC
V: TRBV5-1; J: TRBJ2-3; size: .; D: .; CDR3: CASSRQDNTDTQYF; DNA: TGCGCCAGCAGCCGACAGGACAACACAGATACGCAGTATTTT
V: TRBV1; J: TRBJ2-3; size: .; D: .; CDR3: CTSSQQGTLCGDTQYF; DNA: TGCACCAGCAGCCAACAGGGGACCCTATGTGGAGATACGCAGTATTTT
V: TRBV7-2; J: TRBJ2-3; size: .; D: .; CDR3: CASSSGPSSGTQYF; DNA: TGTGCCAGCAGCTCAGGGCCTAGCTCTGGTACGCAGTATTTT
V: TRBV7-9; J: TRBJ1-1; size: .; D: TRBD1; CDR3: CASSQTGDSTFF; DNA: TGTGCCAGCAGCCAGACAGGGGATTCGACTTTCTTT
V: TRBV27; J: TRBJ1-1; size: .; D: .; CDR3: CASSLYGVTGTEAFF; DNA: TGTGCCAGCAGTTTATATGGGGTCACGGGCACTGAAGCTTTCTTT
V: TRBV7-2; J: TRBJ1-1; size: .; D: .; CDR3: CASSLGGMGRLNTEAFF; DNA: TGTGCCAGCAGCTTAGGGGGTATGGGACGGCTGAACACTGAAGCTTTCTTT
V: TRBV29-1; J: TRBJ1-2; size: few; D: .; CDR3: CSVRRAYGYTF; DNA: TGCAGCGTTCGCCGGGCGTATGGCTACACCTTC
V: TRBV28; J: TRBJ2-2; size: few; D: TRBD2; CDR3: CASRTYREGTGELFF; DNA: TGTGCCAGCAGAACGTATAGGGAGGGCACCGGGGAGCTGTTTTTT
V: TRBV28; J: TRBJ2-2; size: .; D: .; CDR3: CASIGQGSGELFF; DNA: TGTGCCAGCATAGGCCAGGGGTCCGGGGAGCTGTTTTTT
V: TRBV2; J: TRBJ2-7; size: few; D: TRBD2; CDR3: CASTSVAGYYEQYF; DNA: TGTGCCAGCACCTCGGTAGCGGGTTACTACGAGCAGTACTTC
V: TRBV4-2; J: TRBJ2-2; size: .; D: TRBD2; CDR3: CASSPGASGTGELFF; DNA: TGTGCCAGCAGCCCCGGGGCTAGCGGGACCGGGGAGCTGTTTTTT
V: TRBV28; J: TRBJ1-1; size: .; D: .; CDR3: CASSFPRGRAEAFF; DNA: TGTGCCAGCAGCTTTCCCCGGGGGCGGGCTGAAGCTTTCTTT
V: TRBV5-4; J: TRBJ2-2; size: .; D: TRBD1; CDR3: CASSEGQGANGELFF; DNA: TGTGCCAGCAGCGAGGGACAGGGGGCTAACGGGGAGCTGTTTTTT
V: TRBV5-6; J: TRBJ2-5; size: few; D: TRBD2; CDR3: CASISSGSPLSYF; DNA: TGTGCCAGCATATCCAGCGGGAGTCCCTTGTCGTACTTC
V: TRBV28; J: TRBJ1-4; size: .; D: .; CDR3: CASRRQQTTNEKLFF; DNA: TGTGCCAGCCGGAGACAGCAAACAACTAATGAAAAACTGTTTTTT
V: TRBV7-9; J: TRBJ2-7; size: .; D: TRBD2; CDR3: CASSSSGSRSHEQYF; DNA: TGTGCCAGCAGCTCTAGCGGGAGCAGATCCCACGAGCAGTACTTC
V: TRBV6-6; J: TRBJ1-2; size: .; D: .; CDR3: CASSYGQGISYGYTF; DNA: TGTGCCAGCAGTTACGGGCAGGGGATCTCCTATGGCTACACCTTC
V: TRBV4-1; J: TRBJ1-4; size: .; D: .; CDR3: CASSQDFGVVEKLFF; DNA: TGCGCCAGCAGCCAAGATTTTGGGGTGGTAGAAAAACTGTTTTTT
V: TRBV7-9; J: TRBJ2-5; size: .; D: .; CDR3: CASSLGITGNQETQYF; DNA: TGTGCCAGCAGCTTAGGCATAACAGGGAACCAAGAGACCCAGTACTTC
V: TRBV7-9; J: TRBJ2-2; size: once; D: .; CDR3: CASSTSVGAYGELFF; DNA: TGTGCCAGCAGCACCTCGGTGGGGGCATATGGGGAGCTGTTTTTT
V: TRBV5-1; J: TRBJ2-7; size: few; D: .; CDR3: CASSLETLYEQYF; DNA: TGCGCCAGCAGCTTGGAAACCCTTTACGAGCAGTACTTC
V: TRBV15; J: TRBJ1-2; size: .; D: .; CDR3: CATSRDGYGYTF; DNA: TGTGCCACCAGCAGAGACGGCTATGGCTACACCTTC
V: TRBV25-1; J: TRBJ1-1; size: .; D: .; CDR3: CASSGLNTEAFF; DNA: TGTGCCAGCAGTGGACTGAACACTGAAGCTTTCTTT
V: TRBV19; J: TRBJ2-7; size: .; D: TRBD2; CDR3: CASSRLAGSSYEQYF; DNA: TGTGCCAGTAGTCGTCTAGCGGGGAGCTCCTACGAGCAGTACTTC
V: TRBV19; J: TRBJ1-2; size: .; D: .; CDR3: CASSTRDSGWNGYTF; DNA: TGTGCCAGTAGTACGAGGGACTCAGGGTGGAATGGCTACACCTTC
V: TRBV5-1; J: TRBJ2-3; size: .; D: TRBD2; CDR3: CASSSGSTSSTDTQYF; DNA: TGCGCCAGCAGTAGCGGGTCTACGTCTAGCACAGATACGCAGTATTTT
V: TRBV27; J: TRBJ1-4; size: .; D: .; CDR3: CASSLRRRGEKLFF; DNA: TGTGCCAGCAGTTTACGGCGCCGGGGCGAAAAACTGTTTTTT
V: TRBV13; J: TRBJ1-5; size: .; D: .; CDR3: CASRAGVVGNQPQHF; DNA: TGTGCCAGCAGGGCAGGGGTGGTAGGCAATCAGCCCCAGCATTTT
V: TRBV5-1; J: TRBJ2-1; size: .; D: .; CDR3: CASSLYGGIEQFF; DNA: TGCGCCAGCAGCTTGTATGGGGGAATCGAGCAGTTCTTC
V: TRBV28; J: TRBJ2-5; size: .; D: TRBD2; CDR3: CASRPYPGTGGLAGGFETQYF; DNA: TGTGCCAGCAGACCTTACCCTGGGACAGGGGGACTAGCGGGAGGGTTCGAGACCCAGTACTTC
V: TRBV6-6; J: TRBJ1-1; size: few; D: TRBD1; CDR3: CASSNDRAWVTEAFF; DNA: TGTGCCAGCAGTAACGACAGGGCGTGGGTCACTGAAGCTTTCTTT
V: TRBV5-6; J: TRBJ2-3; size: .; D: .; CDR3: CASSRFDSATDTQYF; DNA: TGTGCCAGCAGCCGATTCGATTCAGCGACAGATACGCAGTATTTT
V: TRBV5-1; J: TRBJ2-1; size: once; D: TRBD1; CDR3: CASSPDRGAYNEQFF; DNA: TGCGCCAGCAGCCCGGACAGGGGTGCTTACAATGAGCAGTTCTTC